This passage covers 19 T cell receptor beta chains from one sample sequenced in a study of sequential checkpoint blockade in melanoma. Assay used: immunoSEQ multiplex PCR; TCRdb lists only in-frame clones, some missing. In the table there are about 12,000 clones, roughly 85% of which are singletons. Documented treatment: randomized to nivolumab then ipilimumab (arm A) or the reverse (arm B). The sequenced sample was CD8+ T cells sorted from blood (inferred from file names), obtained from a patient given nivolumab and ipilimumab in sequence. These TCRs come from a human donor with melanoma.

This clone was counted only a few times. The chain uses TRBV5-1 and TRBJ2-1, with 8 bases aligning to TRBD1. Trimming took 3 bases from V and 2 from J; bases not matched to a gene: 4. CDR1 and CDR2 (germline): SGHRS, YFSETQ. The CDR3 spans 15 residues. DNA of the CDR3: TGCGCCAGCAGCTCAAGACAGGGGACCTACAATGAGCAGTTCTTC. This translates into CASSSRQGTYNEQFF.

The chain uses TRBV2 and TRBJ2-2; a weak D match, TRBD1 (6 bases). The CDR3 sequence is 14 residues long. Germline V gene lookup returns CDR1 SNHLY and CDR2 FYNNEI. V dropped 4 bases and J dropped 6 bases, with 12 bases sitting between them. The CDR3 bases are TGTGCCAGCAGTGGAACAGGGATCGCCGGGGAGCTGTTTTTT. Encoded protein: CASSGTGIAGELFF.

The rearrangement joins TRBV7-8 to TRBJ2-2, with 12 bases lining up with TRBD2. Germline V CDR1 and CDR2: SGHVS, FQNEAQ. The CDR3 consists of 17 residues. After removal of 1 base from V and 4 bases from J, the junction contained 4 bases not matched to a gene. Here the CDR3 DNA reads TGTGCCAGCAGCTTAGTGCTAGCGGGAGGGGTCACCGGGGAGCTGTTTTTT. Translating gives CASSLVLAGGVTGELFF.

V and J are TRBV19 and TRBJ2-3, with 8 bases lining up with TRBD1. Germline loops: CDR1 LNHDA, CDR2 SQIVND (reference sequence). With 2 bases clipped from V and 4 bases from J, the junction kept 5 bases outside the gene matches. This CDR3 region has 15 residues. The CDR3 loop reads CASSISQGVADTQYF. CDR3 in DNA: TGTGCCAGTAGTATATCACAGGGGGTTGCAGATACGCAGTATTTT.

A few counts support this clone. The chain has TRBV7-9 and TRBJ2-5, with TRBD2 matching 11 bases. Trimming removed 5 bases from V and 5 bases from J; junction bases left unmatched: 10. The CDR3 loop spans 16 amino acids. Germline CDR1 reads SEHNR; CDR2 reads FQNEAQ (reference sequence). The CDR3 spells CASSPRSGGAIETQYF. The CDR3 bases are TGTGCCAGCAGCCCCCGTAGCGGGGGGGCAATTGAGACCCAGTACTTC.

The genes are TRBV28 and TRBJ1-1; D is undetermined. Germline lookup yields CDR1 MDHEN and CDR2 SYDVKM. Trimming cost V 5 bases and J 6 bases, with 10 bases left between them. The CDR3 spans 12 residues. CDR3 protein: CASSLIGPEAFF. CDR3 nucleotide sequence: TGTGCCAGCAGTCTTATTGGCCCTGAAGCTTTCTTT.

This chain connects TRBV13 to TRBJ2-1, with a tentative D call TRBD2 (6 bases). CDR1 PRHDT and CDR2 FYEKMQ come from the germline V gene (reference sequence). This CDR3 is built from 16 residues. Trimming pared 1 base from V and 0 bases from J, leaving 10 bases between. CDR3 sequence: CASSLAGVSSYNEQFF. The CDR3 nucleotides read TGTGCCAGCAGCTTAGCGGGGGTAAGCTCCTACAATGAGCAGTTCTTC. Supplemented by reference TRBV13 and TRBJ2-1, the full variable domain reads AAGVIQSPRHLIKEKRETATLKCYPIPRHDTVYWYQQGPGQDPQFLISFYEKMQSDKGSIPDRFSAQQFSDYHSELNMSSLELGDSALYFCASSLAGVSSYNEQFFGPGTRLTVL.

The genes are TRBV29-1 and TRBJ2-3, with D tentatively TRBD2 (5 bases). Trimming took 7 bases from V and 2 from J, leaving 7 bases between them. Per the germline V gene, CDR1 is SQVTM and CDR2 is ANQGSEA. The CDR3 is 11 amino acids. The CDR3: CSATITDTQYF. CDR3 nucleotides: TGCAGCGCGACTATCACAGATACGCAGTATTTT.

The gene calls are TRBV6-7 and TRBJ2-7; tentative D call: TRBD1 (6 bases). TRBV6-7 is identified as an open reading frame with a role that is uncertain. The V and J ends lost 2 bases and 3 bases respectively, with 11 bases between them. The CDR3 consists of 14 residues. The DNA of the CDR3 is TGTGCCAGCAGTTACCACGACAGGTTCTACGAGCAGTACTTC. Its protein is CASSYHDRFYEQYF.

The chain is built from TRBV12-5 and TRBJ1-1, with 8 bases aligning to TRBD1. After removal of 8 bases from V and 0 bases from J, the junction contained 5 bases not matched to a gene. This CDR3 region has 14 residues. In germline, CDR1 is LGHNT, CDR2 FRNRAP. The CDR3 nucleotides read TGTGCTAGTCGACAGGGGTCCATGAACACTGAAGCTTTCTTT. Translation gives CASRQGSMNTEAFF.

This clone was recorded a few times. This rearrangement joins TRBV4-2 to TRBJ2-3; 11 nucleotides align to TRBD2. The V segment lost 8 bases and the J segment 2 bases; nucleotides outside the gene matches: 12. CDR3 size: 17 residues. Germline V CDR1 and CDR2: LGHNA, YNFKEQ. CDR3 bases: TGTGCCAGCCTCCAGCTAGGACTAGCGGGTTTCACAGATACGCAGTATTTT. As protein: CASLQLGLAGFTDTQYF.

This chain joins TRBV7-3 and TRBJ2-1, with D perhaps TRBD2 (6 bases). V shed 0 bases and J shed 5 bases, with 14 bases lying between them. The V gene's germline CDR1 is SGHTA and CDR2 FQGTGA. There are 16 residues in the CDR3. CDR3 region: CASSLTLGGGDNEQFF. The CDR3 nucleotides are TGTGCCAGCAGCTTAACGTTAGGTGGAGGGGACAATGAGCAGTTCTTC. Drawing the rest from reference TRBV7-3 and TRBJ2-1, the complete variable domain is GAGVSQTPSNKVTEKGKYVELRCDPISGHTALYWYRQSLGQGPEFLIYFQGTGAADDSGLPNDRFFAVRPEGSVSTLKIQRTERGDSAVYLCASSLTLGGGDNEQFFGPGTRLTVL.

The chain carries TRBV4-1 and TRBJ2-7; possible D gene TRBD2, 5 bases. The CDR3 spans 13 residues. Trimming took 1 base from V and 7 from J, leaving 11 bases between them. Germline CDR1 MGHRA, CDR2 YSYEKL. The CDR3 sequence: CASSQGGPGEQYF. As DNA, the CDR3 is TGCGCCAGCAGCCAAGGCGGGCCGGGGGAGCAGTACTTC.

The CDR3: CASSRAWTLGNTEAFF. The CDR3 DNA sequence: TGTGCCAGCAGCCGAGCCTGGACACTCGGGAACACTGAAGCTTTCTTT. The chain links TRBV2 to TRBJ1-1, with TRBD1 as a possible D gene (5 bases). In germline, CDR1 is SNHLY, CDR2 FYNNEI. The V gene lost 6 bases and the J gene lost 1 base, with 18 bases spanning the gap. The CDR3 extends over 16 amino acids.

This chain connects TRBV14 to TRBJ1-2; possibly TRBD1 for D (6 bases). There are 13 residues in the CDR3. Germline CDR1 reads SGHDN; CDR2 reads FVKESK. V was shortened by 1 base and J by 7 bases, with 10 bases between the two germline ends. CDR3 protein: CASSQGGGLGYTF. The CDR3 DNA reads TGTGCCAGCAGCCAAGGGGGGGGGCTTGGCTACACCTTC.

The chain carries TRBV19 and TRBJ1-1; D is perhaps TRBD1 (6 bases). Germline CDR1 LNHDA, CDR2 SQIVND (reference sequence). The CDR3 has 13 residues. Trimming cost V 8 bases and J 0 bases, with 10 bases left between them. This CDR3 is CASSPGVNTEAFF. For the CDR3, the DNA is TGTGCCAGTTCGCCAGGGGTGAACACTGAAGCTTTCTTT.

This sequence joins TRBV28 and TRBJ2-7; 7 bases fit TRBD1. CDR3 length: 16 residues. The trim removed 2 bases at V and 7 bases at J, leaving 14 bases unmatched. Germline V CDR1 and CDR2: MDHEN, SYDVKM. CDR3 sequence reads: CASSLMGDSFLWEQYF. CDR3 DNA sequence: TGTGCCAGCAGTTTAATGGGGGACAGCTTCTTGTGGGAGCAGTACTTC.

The V gene is TRBV7-9, the J gene TRBJ1-1; D gene uncertain. In germline, CDR1 is SEHNR, CDR2 FQNEAQ (reference sequence). The CDR3 loop spans 15 amino acids. Trimming shortened V by 1 base and J by 9 bases, and 18 bases separated the two germline ends. CDR3 protein: CASSLEYIVPSKAFF. CDR3 DNA sequence: TGTGCCAGCAGCTTAGAGTATATAGTACCGTCGAAAGCTTTCTTT.

The rearrangement joins TRBV11-2 to TRBJ2-1, with TRBD1 as a possible D gene (6 bases). The CDR3 spans 15 residues. CDR1 is SGHAT, CDR2 FQNNGV, per germline. V was cut by 4 bases and J by 3 bases, with 13 bases left in between. CDR3 loop: CASSSYTGYYNEQFF. The CDR3 DNA is TGTGCCAGCAGCTCCTATACAGGGTACTACAATGAGCAGTTCTTC.